This T cell receptor beta chain was identified in a study of T cell responses to AZD1222 COVID-19 vaccine. Study context: Recipients boosted at about 4 weeks or about 12 weeks are pooled.

As to this clone: What it recognizes is unknown.

Measured with immunoSEQ multiplex PCR; TCRdb has only the in-frame clones, and not every one. This sample has 140,000 to 150,000 clones, with under 95% found just once. Study conclusions and caveats: Sampling that yielded the repertoires occurred only after the peak T cell response. Breadth and depth of Spike-specific TCRs rose after two AZD1222 doses. White British people made up most donors, females outnumbered males, and clonal diversity was possibly underestimated.

The V gene end was trimmed by 6 bases and the J gene end by 2 bases; junction bases not matched to a gene: 1. CDR3 length equals 13 residues. Looked up from germline, CDR1 is MNHEY and CDR2 is SVGAGI. This sequence originates from an adult in good health. Material: peripheral blood, obtained on day 0 of AZD1222 vaccination. The chain couples TRBV6-5 to TRBJ2-3; 8 bases fit TRBD1. The CDR3 reads CASRGQVTDTQYF. For the CDR3, the DNA is TGTGCCAGCAGGGGACAGGTCACAGATACGCAGTATTTT.